This T cell receptor beta chain stems from a study of blood T cell repertoires in COVID-19 (dated by TCRdb to the early 2020s). About the full investigation: Samples covering the acute and convalescent phases of COVID-19 were provided by collaborators in the United States, Italy and Spain. The material from the prospective study consisted of cDNA or gDNA derived from T cells, B-cell-depleted T cells, or PBMCs. Subjects who had been exposed to COVID-19, were actively infected with it, or had recovered from it provided the deeply sampled blood TCRbeta repertoires that made up the dataset. The repertoires were made available in a free public database intended to serve as a resource for research on the immune response to SARS-CoV-2. Samples came from the ongoing ImmuneRACE study (first 160 participants) plus 1,254 subjects from 6 global collaborators. Sample metadata almost always included a de-identified subject ID, COVID-19 status, age in years and sex. Where available, HLA class I and class II types were obtained from metadata supplied by the sample provider rather than from assay-based typing. Broader findings and caveats from the paper: Clinical and demographic metadata were provided uncurated, with the amount varying by source and participant.

Collaborating institutions collected whole blood in K2EDTA tubes following their own protocols. For TCRbeta analysis, collaborators shipped samples in one of three forms: frozen whole blood, isolated PBMCs, or DNA extracted from either of those sample types. The CDR3 contains 15 residues, cysteine and phenylalanine counted. Left in the record is the CDR3 DNA by itself, 45 bases read in frame from the first base. V ends up 10 bases short and J 2 bases short, with an unmatched junction base count of 12. As encoded in the germline V gene (reference sequence), CDR1 is MNHNY while CDR2 is SVGAGI. TCRbeta CDR3 regions were amplified from genomic DNA by means of the immunoSEQ Assay, a bias-controlled multiplex PCR. In the authors' own workflow: Nucleated cell counts per sample were estimated from amplification of reference gene primers within the assay. To quantify the absolute abundance of each unique TCRbeta CDR3 rearrangement, sequence reads were collapsed and filtered. For each sample, productive Simpson clonality was calculated as the square root of Simpson's diversity index over productive rearrangements. TCRdb retrieved this table from immuneACCESS and kept in-frame rearrangements only. Not all clones are present; in checked studies, unresolved V genes account for under half, and no reason is known for the remainder. The V and J calls and the clone size are those of that table, but D and trimming were determined from the DNA. The table for this sample lists approximately 130,000 clones; over 60% of them were counted only once. The ten largest clones represent 7.9% of the sample.

In regard to this clone: It has no known antigen specificity. No base quality values were provided; no much bigger clone lies one nucleotide off.

The sequence joins TRBV6-6 to TRBJ1-1, with 8 bases matching TRBD1. The specimen sequenced was peripheral blood. The TCR sequence derives from a human donor in a cohort sampled during active COVID-19. The CDR3: CATTTPGQVNTEAFF. DNA sequence: TGTGCCACTACTACCCCGGGACAGGTAAACACTGAAGCTTTCTTT.